The 32 T cell receptor beta chains below were found in one sample sequenced in a study of human T cells and chemical hapten exposure. This sample's time point: patch test 2, 6 weeks after DPC sensitization. Treatment specified: therapeutic diphenylcyclopropenone sensitization with weekly scalp DPC. TCRdb reprocessed the RACE reads with MiXCR, giving one entry per CDR3 protein. The table lists 80,000 to 95,000 distinct CDR3 sequences, approximately 10% of them singletons, with more than 2% in the top ten. The specimen was whole blood, collected in connection with sensitization to the hapten diphenylcyclopropenone (DPC). The receptors originated from a man aged 35-49 years with alopecia areata. Some clones in this sample may be carry-over from other donors' samples.

The chain combines TRBV2 with TRBJ2-7; 7 nucleotides agree with TRBD1. After removal of 8 bases from V and 0 bases from J, the junction contained 4 bases not matched to a gene. The CDR3 runs 13 residues. The germline gives CDR1 SNHLY, CDR2 FYNNEI. This chain's CDR3 is CASRQGPSYEQYF. DNA for the CDR3: TGTGCCAGCCGACAGGGCCCCTCCTACGAGCAGTACTTC.

This chain uses TRBV28 with TRBJ2-6; TRBD1 is a possible D gene (6 bases). The CDR3 has 18 residues. CDR1 is MDHEN and CDR2 is SYDVKM in the germline V gene. Trimming stripped 5 bases from V and 0 bases from J, with 17 bases between. CDR3 region: CASSAASQGSSGANVLTF. CDR3 coding DNA: TGTGCCAGCAGTGCGGCATCACAGGGCAGCTCTGGGGCCAACGTCCTGACTTTC.

At least ten counts were recorded for this clonotype. V gene TRBV2 combines with J gene TRBJ1-1; maybe TRBD1 (5 bases). Germline V CDR1 and CDR2: SNHLY, FYNNEI. The V gene lost 8 bases and the J gene lost 4 bases, with 14 bases spanning the gap. This CDR3 comprises 13 residues. The chain's CDR3 is CASSGEGSTEAFF. CDR3 sequence (DNA): TGTGCCAGCTCGGGGGAAGGTAGCACTGAAGCTTTCTTT.

The V gene is TRBV29-1, the J gene TRBJ2-1, with unresolved D. V was shortened by 8 bases and J by 8 bases, with 16 bases between the two germline ends. The CDR3 consists of 12 residues. The germline CDR1 and CDR2 sequences are SQVTM and ANQGSEA. CDR3 loop: CSPTLMVDEQFF. The CDR3 DNA reads TGCAGCCCAACCCTTATGGTTGATGAGCAGTTCTTC.

This clonotype came up many times. The gene calls are TRBV5-6 and TRBJ2-7; possible D gene TRBD1, 6 bases. V lost 2 bases, J lost 1 base, and 10 bases lay in between. CDR1 is SGHDT and CDR2 is YYEEEE in the germline V gene. This CDR3 contains 14 residues. The CDR3 sequence is CASSFGTGSYEQYV. The CDR3 coding sequence is TGTGCCAGCAGCTTCGGCACAGGGTCCTACGAGCAGTACGTC.

This clonotype has a handful of counts. The V and J genes are TRBV5-6 and TRBJ2-7; tentatively, D is TRBD1 (6 bases). Trimming stripped 4 bases from V and 1 base from J, with 9 bases between. Germline V gives CDR1 SGHDT, CDR2 YYEEEE. The CDR3 is made up of 13 amino acids. The CDR3 region has the DNA TGTGCCAGCAGCCCGGGACATTCCTACGAGCAGTACTTC. Encoded protein: CASSPGHSYEQYF.

This clonotype has just a few counts. The genes are TRBV7-8 and TRBJ2-3; 8 bases line up with TRBD2. The CDR3 spans 17 residues. V lost 1 base, J lost 3 bases, and 9 bases stayed unmatched. The germline gives CDR1 SGHVS, CDR2 FQNEAQ. The CDR3 loop is CASSLVLGGRLTDTQYF. The DNA of the CDR3 is TGTGCCAGCAGCTTAGTCCTTGGCGGGAGGTTAACAGATACGCAGTATTTT.

This clonotype was found a few times. The J gene is TRBJ2-7, the V gene TRBV6-1; no reliable D call. The CDR3 contains 11 residues. Trimming took off 5 bases at V and 4 bases at J, with 6 bases between the two ends. Germline CDR1 reads MNHNS; CDR2 reads SASEGT. The CDR3 DNA follows: TGTGCCAGCAGTAGAGAGTACGAGCAGTACTTC. Protein sequence: CASSREYEQYF.

The genes are TRBV12-3 or TRBV12-4 and TRBJ2-5, with TRBD1 identical over 10 bases. With 7 bases clipped from V and 2 bases from J, the junction kept 7 bases outside the gene matches. This CDR3 has 15 amino acids. CDR3 bases: TGTGCCAGCACCCGGGGACAGGGGCCTCAAGAGACCCAGTACTTC. Protein sequence: CASTRGQGPQETQYF.

DNA of the CDR3: TGCGCCAGCAGCTTGGCTAGCGTAACCGACATTCAGTACTTC. Its protein is CASSLASVTDIQYF. The chain combines TRBV5-1 with TRBJ2-4; the D gene is possibly TRBD2 (6 bases). Germline values: CDR1 SGHRS, CDR2 YFSETQ. The CDR3 consists of 14 residues. V lost 0 bases to trimming and J lost 8 bases, with 12 bases between them.

The chain uses TRBV18 and TRBJ2-5; TRBD1 aligns across 9 bases. The CDR3 is 13 amino acids. Losses at the gene ends were 3 bases for V and 11 bases for J; bases not matched to a gene: 7. Per the germline V gene, CDR1 is KGHSH and CDR2 is LQKENI. CDR3 in amino acids: CASSPPGQGVQYF. The CDR3 DNA follows: TGTGCCAGCTCACCCCCGGGACAGGGAGTTCAGTACTTC.

This clonotype was picked up a small number of times. This chain links TRBV5-4 with TRBJ2-3, with TRBD2 as a possible D gene (6 bases). V was pared by 10 bases and J by 2 bases, with 20 bases between. Germline CDR1 is SGHNT and CDR2 is YYREEE (reference sequence). The CDR3 length is 15 residues. The CDR3 nucleotides are TGTGCCGCCGGAGCGGCGGGACCTTCCACAGATACGCAGTATTTT. Translated: CAAGAAGPSTDTQYF.

The V and J genes are TRBV20-1 and TRBJ2-3; 7 positions match TRBD2. Germline-derived CDR1 and CDR2 are DFQATT and SNEGSKA (reference sequence). The CDR3 length is 13 residues. J was trimmed by 2 bases and V by 5 bases; bases with no gene match: 4. The CDR3 DNA sequence: TGCAGTGCTGCCGGGACTACCACAGATACGCAGTATTTT. It specifies CSAAGTTTDTQYF.

This clonotype was counted many times. The V call is TRBV6-5, the J call TRBJ2-7; no clear D. V lost 8 bases to trimming and J lost 1 base, with 12 bases between them. CDR3 length: 13 amino acids. CDR1 and CDR2 from the germline V gene are MNHEY and SVGAGI. The CDR3 DNA reads as TGTGCCAGCGGCGGTAGTCGTTCCTACGAGCAGTACGTC. It yields the protein CASGGSRSYEQYV.

The J gene is TRBJ2-3, the V gene TRBV10-3; D gene uncertain. Trimming took 4 bases from V and 3 from J, leaving 8 bases between them. The germline V gene encodes CDR1 ENHRY and CDR2 SYGVKD. The CDR3 runs to 13 residues. The CDR3 region has the DNA TGTGCCATCAGTGTGGCAGATACAGATACGCAGTATTTT. Protein: CAISVADTDTQYF.

V is TRBV4-2 and J is TRBJ2-1; 9 bases are a match to TRBD2. This CDR3 contains 17 residues. Germline CDR1 reads LGHNA; CDR2 reads YNFKEQ. With V trimmed by 0 bases and J by 12 bases, 15 bases remained unmatched. Here the CDR3 DNA reads TGTGCCAGCAGCCAAGATCACAATGCGGGAGGGCCGTGGGGGCAGTTCTTC. This gives the protein CASSQDHNAGGPWGQFF.

There are many counts of this clonotype. The V call is TRBV12-3 or TRBV12-4, the J call TRBJ1-1; the D is unclear. The CDR3 contains 13 residues. The V end lost 5 bases, the J end lost 4 bases, and 11 bases lay between the germline ends. The CDR3 loop is CASSPEGSTEAFF. CDR3 coding DNA: TGTGCCAGCAGTCCCGAGGGCAGCACTGAAGCTTTCTTT.

V gene TRBV7-2 combines with J gene TRBJ2-7; D gene uncertain. The CDR3 covers 10 residues. Germline-derived CDR1 and CDR2 are SGHTA and FQGNSA. Trimming took off 8 bases at V and 7 bases at J, with 9 bases between the two ends. The CDR3 spells CASGMREQYF. CDR3 bases: TGTGCCAGCGGCATGAGGGAGCAGTACTTC.

The table lists this clonotype with a few counts. This rearrangement joins TRBV6-5 to TRBJ2-2, with unresolved D. V lost 5 bases to trimming and J lost 8 bases, with 15 bases between them. Per germline, CDR1 MNHEY and CDR2 SVGAGI. The CDR3 is 14 residues long. The CDR3 region has the DNA TGTGCCAGCAGTCTGACGGCGGTTTTAGGGGAGCTGTTTTTT. It specifies CASSLTAVLGELFF.

The CDR3 reads CASSYDGSITHSGNTIYF. Here the CDR3 DNA reads TGTGCCAGCAGTTACGACGGATCAATTACCCACTCTGGAAACACCATATATTTT. The gene calls are TRBV6-6 and TRBJ1-3; D unresolved. Germline V gene data show CDR1 as MNHNY and CDR2 as SVGAGI (reference sequence). Trimming cost V 2 bases and J 0 bases, with 17 bases left between them. The CDR3 extends over 18 amino acids.

The J gene is TRBJ1-5, the V gene TRBV7-2; D is unclear. CDR3 length equals 12 residues. CDR1 SGHTA and CDR2 FQGNSA come from the germline V gene. V lost 2 bases and J lost 3, with 2 bases in between. This CDR3 is CASSLPNQPQHF. The CDR3, as DNA: TGTGCCAGCAGCTTACCCAATCAGCCCCAGCATTTT.

The genes are TRBV27 and TRBJ2-6; maybe TRBD1 (8 bases). V lost 4 bases to trimming and J lost 0 bases, with 22 bases between them. Per germline, CDR1 MNHEY and CDR2 SMNVEV (reference sequence). This CDR3 region has 20 residues. The DNA of the CDR3 is TGTGCCAGCAGTTCACCCGGTGGACAGGGAGGGCCCTCTGGGGCCAACGTCCTGACTTTC. It is translated as CASSSPGGQGGPSGANVLTF. Full variable domain (outside the CDR3, taken from reference TRBV27 and TRBJ2-6): EAQVTQNPRYLITVTGKKLTVTCSQNMNHEYMSWYRQDPGLGLRQIYYSMNVEVTDKGDVPEGYKVSRKEKRNFPLILESPSPNQTSLYFCASSSPGGQGGPSGANVLTFGAGSRLTVL.

This clonotype was recorded a few times. The chain is built from TRBV4-3 and TRBJ2-3, with D perhaps being TRBD1 or TRBD2 (5 bases each). Trimming stripped 4 bases from V and 2 bases from J, with 13 bases between. The germline V gene encodes CDR1 LGHNA and CDR2 YSLEER. The CDR3 loop spans 15 amino acids. CDR3 residues: CASSPGARNTDTQYF. CDR3 in DNA: TGCGCCAGCAGCCCCGGGGCGCGGAACACAGATACGCAGTATTTT.

This clonotype was recorded a few times. This rearrangement joins TRBV5-4 to TRBJ2-3; 7 positions agree with TRBD1. In germline, CDR1 is SGHNT, CDR2 YYREEE (reference sequence). After removal of 0 bases from V and 5 bases from J, the junction contained 6 bases not matched to a gene. This CDR3 comprises 15 residues. The CDR3 reads CASSLDSGGLDTQYF. The DNA of the CDR3 is TGTGCCAGCAGCTTGGATTCAGGGGGTTTAGATACGCAGTATTTT.

The table lists this clonotype with many counts. The V and J genes are TRBV11-2 and TRBJ2-6; the D is unclear. This CDR3 has 15 amino acids. Germline V gene lookup returns CDR1 SGHAT and CDR2 FQNNGV. V was pared by 0 bases and J by 2 bases, with 5 bases between. The CDR3 DNA follows: TGTGCCAGCAGCTTAGAGAGGACTGGGGCCAACGTCCTGACTTTC. It yields the protein CASSLERTGANVLTF.

This clonotype has ten or more counts. V and J are TRBV5-1 and TRBJ2-7, with D perhaps TRBD1 or TRBD2 (5 bases each). The CDR3 is 15 amino acids. Germline CDR1 reads SGHRS; CDR2 reads YFSETQ. Trimming took off 2 bases at V and 4 bases at J, with 16 bases between the two ends. CDR3 sequence reads: CASSLTTGRGYEQYV. The CDR3 DNA reads TGCGCCAGCAGCTTAACAACGGGGCGCGGTTACGAGCAGTACGTC.

The V call is TRBV4-2, the J call TRBJ2-1; 8 bases line up with TRBD2. V was clipped by 0 bases and J by 6 bases; unmatched bases: 10. Germline V lookup: CDR1 LGHNA, CDR2 YNFKEQ. This CDR3 has 17 residues. The CDR3 reads CASSQEAAAGEGNEQFF. In DNA form, the CDR3 reads TGTGCCAGCAGCCAAGAGGCAGCAGCGGGAGAAGGCAATGAGCAGTTCTTC.

J is TRBJ2-7 and V is TRBV28, with a weak D call TRBD1 (5 bases). This CDR3 region has 12 residues. In germline, CDR1 is MDHEN, CDR2 SYDVKM. The CDR3 DNA reads as TGTGCTGCAGGGTGGGCGCGTAGCGAGCAGTACTTC. As protein: CAAGWARSEQYF.

The sample holds a few counts of this clonotype. The chain couples TRBV20-1 to TRBJ2-5; TRBD1 is a possible D gene (6 bases). The V gene's germline CDR1 is DFQATT and CDR2 SNEGSKA (reference sequence). This CDR3 is 15 amino acids long. The ends were cut back, 3 bases at V and 0 bases at J, with 14 bases in the middle. The DNA for the CDR3 is TGCAGTGCTAGTGTACCAGGGGCGTACCAAGAGACCCAGTACTTC. This sequence encodes CSASVPGAYQETQYF.

This clonotype was seen more than once but under ten times. V and J are TRBV7-2 and TRBJ2-3, with D possibly TRBD1 on 5 matching bases. Germline V CDR1 and CDR2: SGHTA, FQGNSA. Trimming took 2 bases from V and 2 from J, leaving 14 bases between them. The CDR3 is made up of 16 amino acids. The CDR3 loop is CASSLLGAGPTDTQYF. As DNA, the CDR3 is TGTGCCAGCAGCTTACTTGGGGCCGGCCCCACAGATACGCAGTATTTT.

This clonotype has a handful of counts. This chain connects TRBV28 to TRBJ2-3; D may be TRBD1 (6 bases). Per the germline V gene, CDR1 is MDHEN and CDR2 is SYDVKM. The V gene lost 4 bases and the J gene lost 0 bases, with 17 bases spanning the gap. This CDR3 spans 17 amino acids. CDR3 bases: TGTGCCAGCAGTTCCCTCGACAGGCTCCCTAGCACAGATACGCAGTATTTT. This codes for CASSSLDRLPSTDTQYF.

This clonotype was seen a handful of times. CDR3 region: CATSARRERERGSSYNEQFF. CDR3 DNA: TGTGCCACCAGTGCCCGGCGGGAGAGGGAGAGGGGGAGCTCCTACAATGAGCAGTTCTTC. The chain employs TRBV24-1 and TRBJ2-1, with a weak D call TRBD2 (7 bases). The CDR3 sequence is 20 residues long. V lost 5 bases and J lost 0, with 25 bases in between. Germline V gene sequence: CDR1 KGHDR, CDR2 SFDVKD.